A single sample is the source of the 9 T cell receptor beta chains below, sequenced in a study of response to subunit inactivated influenza vaccine. TCRdb re-called the RT-PCR reads with MiXCR, one entry per CDR3 protein. The sample records about 240,000 distinct CDR3 sequences, approximately 12% being singletons. The sample was non-naive T cells sorted from PBMCs, taken 14 to 15 days before vaccination. Receptors originate from a man aged 50 to 60 who received an inactivated influenza vaccine.

This clonotype came up many times. The rearrangement joins TRBV14 to TRBJ2-3; no clear D gene. This CDR3 has 13 amino acids. V lost 3 bases, J lost 6 bases, and 10 bases lay in between. Germline CDR1 is SGHDN and CDR2 is FVKESK. For the CDR3, the DNA is TGTGCCAGCAGCCAGTCGGTCGGGGATACGCAGTATTTT. Translation: CASSQSVGDTQYF.

This clonotype was counted ten times or more. V and J are TRBV7-9 and TRBJ1-1, with D maybe TRBD1 (6 bases). The CDR3 loop spans 12 amino acids. Trimming removed 4 bases at V and 8 bases at J, with 11 bases between. From germline, CDR1 is SEHNR and CDR2 FQNEAQ (reference sequence). Written as DNA, the CDR3 is TGTGCCAGCAGCTATACAGGGAGGGAAGCTTTCTTT. It codes for CASSYTGREAFF.

This clonotype was observed a few times. The V call is TRBV6-5, the J call TRBJ2-7; D is uncertain. With 2 bases removed from V and 4 bases from J, the gap between germline ends came to 9 bases. The CDR3 consists of 13 residues. CDR1 is MNHEY and CDR2 is SVGAGI in the germline V gene. As DNA, the CDR3 is TGTGCCAGCAGTTACACGTGGGGTTACGAGCAGTACTTC. Encoded protein: CASSYTWGYEQYF.

The J gene is TRBJ2-5, the V gene TRBV5-1; 8 nucleotides line up with TRBD2. V was clipped by 4 bases and J by 2 bases; unmatched bases: 7. The CDR3 extends over 15 amino acids. Germline V gene lookup returns CDR1 SGHRS and CDR2 YFSETQ. In DNA form, the CDR3 reads TGCGCCAGCAGCGAAGGACTAGCCGGACAAGAGACCCAGTACTTC. Residues: CASSEGLAGQETQYF.

This clonotype was observed a handful of times. The chain uses TRBV15 and TRBJ2-1; 7 positions agree with TRBD2. The CDR3 has 15 amino acids. Germline CDR1 and CDR2: LNHNV and YYDKDF (reference sequence). Losses at the gene ends were 3 bases for V and 2 bases for J; bases not matched to a gene: 4. The CDR3 sequence is CATSRPAGPYNEQFF. CDR3 DNA: TGTGCCACCAGCAGGCCAGCGGGGCCCTACAATGAGCAGTTCTTC.

CDR3 in amino acids: CASSEESSSYNEQFF. The DNA for the CDR3 is TGTGCCAGCAGTGAAGAGAGTAGCTCCTACAATGAGCAGTTCTTC. The chain employs TRBV2 and TRBJ2-1; D is unclear. Trimming left V 1 base short and J 0 bases short, with 7 bases between. This CDR3 region has 15 residues. Germline V gene lookup returns CDR1 SNHLY and CDR2 FYNNEI. Full variable domain (outside the CDR3, taken from reference TRBV2 and TRBJ2-1): EPEVTQTPSHQVTQMGQEVILRCVPISNHLYFYWYRQILGQKVEFLVSFYNNEISEKSEIFDDQFSVERPDGSNFTLKIRSTKLEDSAMYFCASSEESSSYNEQFFGPGTRLTVL.

The genes are TRBV2 and TRBJ2-6; no definite D call. Trimming left V 5 bases short and J 0 bases short, with 11 bases between. Germline V gene lookup returns CDR1 SNHLY and CDR2 FYNNEI. CDR3 length: 16 amino acids. This chain's CDR3 is CASSSSLLSGANVLTF. The CDR3 region has the DNA TGTGCCAGCAGTTCCAGTCTACTCTCTGGGGCCAACGTCCTGACTTTC.

The CDR3 spells CASSSSLGRESYEQYF. The CDR3 DNA sequence: TGTGCCAGCAGTTCCTCACTCGGACGTGAGTCCTACGAGCAGTACTTC. The chain couples TRBV28 to TRBJ2-7; D gene ambiguous. The CDR3 is 16 amino acids. Germline CDR1 MDHEN, CDR2 SYDVKM. Trimming left V 4 bases short and J 1 base short, with 17 bases between.

In nucleotides, the CDR3 is TGTGCCAGCAGCCCCGGGACAGTTCACGAGCAGTACTTC. Translated: CASSPGTVHEQYF. This chain uses TRBV5-6 with TRBJ2-7; 7 bases align to TRBD1. The germline CDR1 and CDR2 sequences are SGHDT and YYEEEE. The CDR3 spans 13 residues. The J segment lost 5 bases and the V segment lost 4 bases, leaving 6 bases of the junction unmatched.